This T cell receptor (beta chain) is drawn from a study of T cell repertoires in cytomegalovirus infection. Study summary: Indications came from public TCR beta signatures; they pointed to CMV infection and to a matching HLA type. Study results and caveats: In two of eight donors, the top clonotype was HLA-C-restricted CMV-specific. Cumulative public TCR beta family frequency identified carriers of CMV plus the relevant HLA.

MiXCR was run by TCRdb on the reads, yielding one entry per CDR3 protein. The data hold approximately 250,000 distinct CDR3 sequences, with 6.5% observed a single time. The table lists this clonotype with many counts. Antigen specificity is unknown. Germline V lookup: CDR1 LGHNT, CDR2 FRNRAP. The CDR3 contains 12 residues. V was trimmed by 6 bases and J by 11 bases, leaving 16 bases between them. The sequencing input was PBMCs. The receptor comes from a human donor in good health (CMV status not recorded). Some clones in this sample may be carry-over from other donors' samples. The rearrangement links TRBV12-5 to TRBJ1-1; tentative D call: TRBD1 (6 bases). The CDR3 region has the DNA TGTGCTAGTGGCCTTGGGGCAGGGGACGCTTTCTTT. Residues: CASGLGAGDAFF.